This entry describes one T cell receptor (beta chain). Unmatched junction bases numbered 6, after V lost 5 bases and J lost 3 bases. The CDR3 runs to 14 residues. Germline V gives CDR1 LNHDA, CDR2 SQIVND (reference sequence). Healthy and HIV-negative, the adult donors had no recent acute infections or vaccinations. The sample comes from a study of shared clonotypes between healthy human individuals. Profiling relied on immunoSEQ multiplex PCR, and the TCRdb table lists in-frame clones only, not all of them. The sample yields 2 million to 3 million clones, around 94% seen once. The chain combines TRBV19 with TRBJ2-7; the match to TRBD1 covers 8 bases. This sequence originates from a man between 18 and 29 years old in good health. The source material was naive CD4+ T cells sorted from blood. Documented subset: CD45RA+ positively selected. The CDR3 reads CASSPRTGNYEQYF. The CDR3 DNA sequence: TGTGCCAGTAGTCCAAGGACAGGGAACTACGAGCAGTACTTC.